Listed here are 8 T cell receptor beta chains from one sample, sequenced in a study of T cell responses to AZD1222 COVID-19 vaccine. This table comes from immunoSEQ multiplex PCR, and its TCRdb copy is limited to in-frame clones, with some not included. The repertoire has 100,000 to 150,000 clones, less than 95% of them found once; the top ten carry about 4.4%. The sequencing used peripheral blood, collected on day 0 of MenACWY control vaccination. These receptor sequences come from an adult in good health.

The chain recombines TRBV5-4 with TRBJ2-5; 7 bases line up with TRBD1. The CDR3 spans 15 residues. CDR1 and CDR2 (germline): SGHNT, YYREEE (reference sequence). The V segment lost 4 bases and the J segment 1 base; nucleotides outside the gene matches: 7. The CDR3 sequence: CASSRTGGGQETQYF. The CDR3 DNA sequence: TGTGCCAGCAGCCGGACAGGAGGAGGCCAAGAGACCCAGTACTTC.

The CDR3 DNA reads TGTGCCAGCGTCCCGAGGGGATTAAACACTGAAGCTTTCTTT. Its protein product is CASVPRGLNTEAFF. The rearrangement joins TRBV6-6 to TRBJ1-1; a possible D gene is TRBD1 (5 bases). The V end lost 8 bases, the J end lost 2 bases, and 15 bases lay between the germline ends. The CDR3 is made up of 14 amino acids. Looked up from germline, CDR1 is MNHNY and CDR2 is SVGAGI (reference sequence).

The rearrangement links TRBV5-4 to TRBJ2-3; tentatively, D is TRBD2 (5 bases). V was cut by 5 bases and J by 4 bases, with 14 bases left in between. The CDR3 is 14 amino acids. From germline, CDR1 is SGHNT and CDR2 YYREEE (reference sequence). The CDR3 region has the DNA TGTGCCAGCAGTAGCGTTCCAAGAGCAGATACGCAGTATTTT. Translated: CASSSVPRADTQYF.

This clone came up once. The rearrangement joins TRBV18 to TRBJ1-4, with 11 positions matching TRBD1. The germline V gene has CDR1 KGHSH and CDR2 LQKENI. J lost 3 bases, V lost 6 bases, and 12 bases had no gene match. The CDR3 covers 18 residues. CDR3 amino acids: CASSPADRGPGANEKLFF. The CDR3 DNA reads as TGTGCCAGCTCCCCGGCGGACAGGGGGCCAGGAGCTAATGAAAAACTGTTTTTT.

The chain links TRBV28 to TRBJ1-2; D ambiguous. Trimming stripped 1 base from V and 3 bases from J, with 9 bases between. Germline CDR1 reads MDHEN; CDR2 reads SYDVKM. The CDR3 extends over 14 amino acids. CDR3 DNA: TGTGCCAGCAGTTTATTTACAGATTACTATGGCTACACCTTC. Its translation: CASSLFTDYYGYTF.

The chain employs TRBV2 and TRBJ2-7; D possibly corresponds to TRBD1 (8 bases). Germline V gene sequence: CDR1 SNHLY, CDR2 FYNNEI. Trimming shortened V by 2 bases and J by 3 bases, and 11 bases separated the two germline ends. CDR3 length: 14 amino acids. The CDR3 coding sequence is TGTGCCAGCAGTGAATACAGGGGGGGCTACGAGCAGTACTTC. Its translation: CASSEYRGGYEQYF.

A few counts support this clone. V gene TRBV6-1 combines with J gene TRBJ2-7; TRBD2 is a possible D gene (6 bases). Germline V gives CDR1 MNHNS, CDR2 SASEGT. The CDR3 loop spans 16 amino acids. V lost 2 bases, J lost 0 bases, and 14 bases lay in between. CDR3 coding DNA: TGTGCCAGCAGTGAACAATTGCCTAGCGCCTCCTACGAGCAGTACTTC. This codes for CASSEQLPSASYEQYF.

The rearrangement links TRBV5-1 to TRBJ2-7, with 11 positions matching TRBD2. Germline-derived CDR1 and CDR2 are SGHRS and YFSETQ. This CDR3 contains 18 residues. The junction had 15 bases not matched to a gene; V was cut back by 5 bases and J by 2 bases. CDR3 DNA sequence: TGCGCCAGCAGACGGGGGACTAGCGGAGGTAGAGTTACCTACGAGCAGTACTTC. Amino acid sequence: CASRRGTSGGRVTYEQYF.